This T cell receptor (beta chain) was sequenced in a study of T cell repertoires in cytomegalovirus infection. Overall study context: In public TCR beta signatures, there were indications of both CMV infection and matching HLA type. The study's findings and limits: HLA-C-restricted CMV-specific TCR beta clonotypes prevailed in the ex vivo response.

Points on this clonotype: Its antigen is as yet unknown.

MiXCR was run by TCRdb on the reads, yielding one entry per CDR3 protein. The sample gives 650,000 to 900,000 distinct CDR3 sequences, approximately 32% of which show up once; over 10% is in the top ten. The germline CDR1 and CDR2 sequences are LGHNA and YSLEER. The V gene end was trimmed by 0 bases and the J gene end by 3 bases; junction bases not matched to a gene: 12. This CDR3 comprises 19 residues. Sequencing was performed on cultured CD8+ T cells from PBMCs, taken from culture after CMV antigen stimulation. This sequence joins TRBV4-3 and TRBJ2-3; 10 bases are a match to TRBD2. The clonotype was recovered from a human donor in good health (CMV status not recorded). Some clones in this sample may be carry-over from other donors' samples. CDR3 sequence (DNA): TGCGCCAGCAGCCAAGAGATTCCCGGACTAGCGGCTACAACAGATACGCAGTATTTT. Its protein is CASSQEIPGLAATTDTQYF.